This entry is about one T cell receptor (beta chain). Authors' processing steps: Nucleated cell counts were estimated from reference gene primer amplification. Some clones are missing from TCRdb's copy, which holds only in-frame ones; the method was immunoSEQ multiplex PCR. That table supplies the V and J calls and clone size; D and trimming were determined from the DNA. The sample yields some 180,000 clones, around 83% seen once. The data stem from a study of blood T cell repertoires in COVID-19. Study-wide background: Acute and convalescent COVID-19 samples came from the United States, Italy and Spain. Sources were T cells, B-cell-depleted T cells, or PBMCs; the material itself was cDNA or gDNA.

The sequencing input was peripheral blood. The TCR originated in a woman in her sixties or seventies with acute or convalescent COVID-19.

The CDR3 nucleotides read TGTGCCAGCAGCTCAACAGGGGGAAACACTGAAGCTTTCTTT. As protein: CASSSTGGNTEAFF. V gene TRBV3-1 (or the pseudogene TRBV3-2) combines with J gene TRBJ1-1; 8 nucleotides align to TRBD1. CDR3 size: 14 residues. The V gene end was trimmed by 5 bases and the J gene end by 2 bases; junction bases not matched to a gene: 4. Germline CDR1 LGHDT, CDR2 YNNKEL (reference sequence).